The rows below give T cell receptor beta chains drawn from one sample of a study of cytomegalovirus exposure and HLA in healthy donors. Repertoires were generated with immunoSEQ multiplex PCR, while TCRdb's copy carries only in-frame clones and drops some. The repertoire has around 91,000 clones, just under 80% of them found once; the top ten carry under 5%. Sequencing input: PBMCs. The receptor source for this set is a male donor in good health and CMV-seropositive. Each CDR3 is given with its conserved first and last residue. The order of the fields is V gene, clone size, CDR3 protein. Not all rows give a size; the values are once, few, many and, for expanded clones, a class.

TRBV5-6,NA,CASSQMLFLYEQYF
TRBV29-1,NA,CSVGGESTDTQYF
TRBV6-4,NA,CASSDYTGGTQYF
TRBV15,NA,CATSSQSGGIRLFF
TRBV30,NA,CAWSTGGGGYTF
TRBV28,NA,CASRGPGTSGYEQYF
TRBV7-2,NA,CASSQRGLAGRMDTQYF
TRBV15,NA,CATRALETGGLAGELFF
TRBV11-3,NA,CASSFSGSSYNEQFF
TRBV6-4,few,CASSDTSGEHTDTQYF
TRBV9,once,CASSASGGAWQETQYF
TRBV18,few,CASSLQSRESNQPQHF
TRBV14,once,CASSQAGGWVAGVYEQYF
TRBV6-5,NA,CASSYADRVRSPLHF
TRBV28,NA,CASRGPGVNSPLHF
TRBV29-1,NA,CSVEGGREGGVNEQFF